A selection of T cell receptor beta chains follows, all from one sample in a study of blood T cells in healthy people across ages. TCRdb reanalysed the 5' RACE reads using MiXCR and keeps one entry per CDR3 protein. The sample carries hundreds of thousands of distinct CDR3 sequences, under 70% recorded once. Sequencing input: blood. The source of these receptors is a man in his 60s in good health. Both conserved end residues are part of each CDR3. D genes are given only for firm matches. Some rows have no size entry. The others give once, few or many, or a class for an expanded clone.

size,J,V,D,CDR3,DNA
-,TRBJ2-3,TRBV14,-,CASSPPGRQADTQYF,TGTGCCAGCAGCCCACCGGGGAGGCAGGCAGATACGCAGTATTTT
few,TRBJ1-2,TRBV20-1,-,CSAQDGRNYGYTF,TGCAGTGCCCAGGACGGGAGGAACTATGGCTACACCTTC
few,TRBJ2-5,TRBV20-1,TRBD1,CSARDRGQGAGTQYF,TGCAGTGCTAGAGATCGGGGACAGGGGGCTGGGACCCAGTACTTC
-,TRBJ2-5,TRBV20-1,-,CSAIEFRSSVQGRETQYF,TGCAGTGCTATTGAGTTCCGTAGCTCGGTCCAAGGGAGGGAGACCCAGTACTTC
-,TRBJ2-1,TRBV12-3/TRBV12-4,-,CASSAGTIGCGQFF,TGTGCCAGCAGTGCCGGGACGATTGGATGCGGGCAGTTCTTC
-,TRBJ2-5,TRBV6-5,TRBD2,CASSRTGLAGGGEYF,TGTGCCAGCAGCCGCACTGGACTAGCGGGGGGTGGGGAGTACTTC
few,TRBJ2-7,TRBV20-1,-,CSANPGRRYEQYF,TGCAGTGCCAATCCGGGACGGAGGTACGAGCAGTACTTC
many,TRBJ2-6,TRBV12-3/TRBV12-4,-,CASRKSESGANVLTF,TGTGCCAGCAGGAAATCAGAGTCTGGGGCCAACGTCCTGACTTTC
-,TRBJ2-1,TRBV10-1,-,CASSEARGEQFF,TGCGCCAGCAGTGAAGCGCGGGGTGAGCAGTTCTTC
-,TRBJ2-1,TRBV7-8,TRBD2,CASTLGTRTYNEQFF,TGTGCCAGCACCCTCGGGACTAGGACCTACAATGAGCAGTTCTTC
-,TRBJ1-1,TRBV7-2,-,CASSLNNRDEAFF,TGTGCCAGCAGCTTAAACAACAGGGACGAAGCTTTCTTT
many,TRBJ1-6,TRBV28,-,CASSPPGTLSPLHF,TGTGCCAGCAGTCCGCCCGGGACATTATCACCCCTCCACTTT
-,TRBJ2-7,TRBV5-6,TRBD1,CASSFQGVYEQYF,TGTGCCAGCAGCTTCCAGGGGGTCTACGAGCAGTACTTC
many,TRBJ2-7,TRBV10-3,-,CAIGEGSYEQYF,TGTGCCATCGGTGAAGGATCCTACGAGCAGTACTTC
-,TRBJ2-1,TRBV5-1,-,CASSLDSLSYNEQFF,TGCGCCAGCAGCTTGGACAGCCTCTCCTACAATGAGCAGTTCTTC
-,TRBJ2-6,TRBV6-2/TRBV6-3,-,CASSYGARILTF,TGTGCCAGCAGTTACGGGGCCCGGATCCTGACTTTC
-,TRBJ1-6,TRBV4-1,-,CASSQFLNSPLHF,TGCGCCAGCAGCCAATTCCTAAATTCACCCCTCCACTTT
few,TRBJ2-4,TRBV28,TRBD1,CASSSGTGFAIQYF,TGTGCCAGCAGTTCCGGGACAGGGTTCGCCATTCAGTACTTC
-,TRBJ2-1,TRBV6-2/TRBV6-3,-,CASSYYGGYNEQFF,TGTGCCAGCAGTTACTACGGGGGCTACAATGAGCAGTTCTTC
-,TRBJ2-1,TRBV7-8,TRBD2,CASSRRLAGGPDEQFF,TGTGCCAGCAGCCGCAGACTAGCGGGGGGGCCGGATGAGCAGTTCTTC
-,TRBJ1-2,TRBV6-6,TRBD1,CASSYATGGGGYTF,TGTGCCAGCAGTTACGCGACAGGGGGCGGTGGCTACACCTTC
many,TRBJ2-1,TRBV9,-,CASSVGGTGAYNEQFF,TGTGCCAGCAGCGTAGGGGGGACGGGGGCCTACAATGAGCAGTTCTTC
-,TRBJ2-7,TRBV9,-,CASSVGRVDEQYF,TGTGCCAGCAGCGTAGGCAGGGTAGACGAGCAGTACTTC
once,TRBJ2-5,TRBV20-1,TRBD1,CSAPPFRQGVGETQYF,TGCAGTGCTCCGCCCTTCCGACAGGGTGTGGGAGAGACCCAGTACTTC